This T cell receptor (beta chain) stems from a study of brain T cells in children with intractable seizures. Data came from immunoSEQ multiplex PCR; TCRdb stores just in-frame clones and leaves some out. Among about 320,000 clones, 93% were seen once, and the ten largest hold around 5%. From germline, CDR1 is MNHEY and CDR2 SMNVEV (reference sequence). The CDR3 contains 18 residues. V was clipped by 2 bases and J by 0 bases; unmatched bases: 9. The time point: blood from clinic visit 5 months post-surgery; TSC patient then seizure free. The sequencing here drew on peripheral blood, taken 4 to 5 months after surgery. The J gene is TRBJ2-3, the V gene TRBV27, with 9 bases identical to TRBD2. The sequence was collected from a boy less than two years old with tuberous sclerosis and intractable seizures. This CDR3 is CASSLRTGLASSTDTQYF. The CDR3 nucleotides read TGTGCCAGCAGTTTAAGGACCGGACTAGCGTCGAGCACAGATACGCAGTATTTT.